One sample yielded the 21 T cell receptor beta chains listed below, sequenced in a study of blood T cells in healthy people across ages. A J-beta primer mix and a sample-barcoded 5' primer were used in a second PCR of roughly 6 to 12 cycles. MiXCR was run by TCRdb on the 5' RACE reads, yielding one entry per CDR3 protein. The profile shows about 1.4 million distinct CDR3 sequences, roughly 64% of them singletons. The sample consisted of blood. The receptors were gathered from a man younger than 30 in good health.

The rearrangement uses TRBV4-1 and TRBJ2-4; 12 bases agree with TRBD2. Germline V gives CDR1 MGHRA, CDR2 YSYEKL. The CDR3 has 20 residues. V was pared by 0 bases and J by 0 bases, with 9 bases of the junction left unmatched. Here the CDR3 reads CASSQDKASGRVIAKNIQYF. As DNA, the CDR3 is TGCGCCAGCAGCCAAGATAAGGCTAGCGGGAGGGTGATAGCCAAAAACATTCAGTACTTC.

The chain joins TRBV10-3 to TRBJ2-5; 12 nucleotides match TRBD2. The J call may be in error: the DNA end matches TRBJ2-7 better. CDR1 is ENHRY and CDR2 is SYGVKD in the germline V gene. CDR3 length: 14 amino acids. The CDR3 here is CAISVTSGGYEQYF. As DNA, the CDR3 is TGTGCCATCAGTGTGACTAGCGGGGGATACGAGCAGTACTTC.

This clonotype has more than one count but fewer than ten. The chain joins TRBV4-1 to TRBJ2-5; TRBD2 aligns across 11 bases. CDR1 is MGHRA and CDR2 is YSYEKL in the germline V gene. V lost 1 base and J lost 2; bases outside the gene matches: 0. The CDR3 consists of 15 residues. The CDR3 is CASSQGLAGQETQYF. The CDR3 coding sequence is TGCGCCAGCAGCCAAGGACTAGCGGGACAAGAGACCCAGTACTTC.

This chain joins TRBV5-1 and TRBJ2-3; D is ambiguous. Germline CDR1 is SGHRS and CDR2 is YFSETQ. Trimming left V 2 bases short and J 0 bases short, with 10 bases between. The CDR3 has 15 amino acids. The CDR3 sequence: CASSFDGASTDTQYF. The CDR3 region has the DNA TGCGCCAGCAGCTTTGACGGCGCTAGCACAGATACGCAGTATTTT.

In this sample, this clonotype turned up a few times. The CDR3 nucleotides read TGTGCCAGCCGGGACAGCATTAACACTGAAGCTTTCTTT. This codes for CASRDSINTEAFF. The V gene is TRBV27, the J gene TRBJ1-1; TRBD1 aligns across 7 bases. Germline loops: CDR1 MNHEY, CDR2 SMNVEV (reference sequence). The CDR3 is 13 residues long. V was pared by 8 bases and J by 2 bases, with 5 bases of the junction left unmatched.

This clonotype was detected only a few times. V and J are TRBV4-1 and TRBJ2-4, with no clear D. Germline-derived CDR1 and CDR2 are MGHRA and YSYEKL. CDR3 length: 13 residues. Trimming pared 1 base from V and 4 bases from J, leaving 5 bases between. In nucleotides, the CDR3 is TGCGCCAGCAGCCAAGGCCCGAAAAACATTCAGTACTTC. Protein sequence: CASSQGPKNIQYF.

The rearrangement joins TRBV28 to TRBJ1-2; D perhaps matches TRBD1 (5 bases). The V and J ends lost 7 bases and 7 bases respectively, with 10 bases between them. CDR1 MDHEN and CDR2 SYDVKM come from the germline V gene. The CDR3 loop spans 11 amino acids. The CDR3 nucleotides read TGTGCCAGCATGGGGGTTGCTGGCTACACCTTC. This gives the protein CASMGVAGYTF.

This chain connects TRBV4-1 to TRBJ2-7; D possibly corresponds to TRBD2 (6 bases). From germline, CDR1 is MGHRA and CDR2 YSYEKL. Trimming cost V 1 base and J 2 bases, with 12 bases left between them. CDR3 length equals 15 residues. CDR3 nucleotides: TGCGCCAGCAGCCAAGTACTAGGAGGGGCCTACGAGCAGTACTTC. It encodes CASSQVLGGAYEQYF.

The gene calls are TRBV27 and TRBJ2-1; no clear D gene. The germline gives CDR1 MNHEY, CDR2 SMNVEV (reference sequence). The CDR3 totals 14 residues. V lost 3 bases to trimming and J lost 7 bases, with 13 bases between them. For the CDR3, the DNA is TGTGCCAGCAGTTTGTTAGGACCAACGAATGAGCAGTTCTTC. Amino acid sequence: CASSLLGPTNEQFF.

The chain links TRBV9 to TRBJ1-1; weak D call: TRBD1 (6 bases). Germline CDR1 reads SGDLS; CDR2 reads YYNGEE. V dropped 3 bases and J dropped 3 bases, with 12 bases sitting between them. The CDR3 runs 14 residues. CDR3 amino acids: CASSDERGYTEAFF. The CDR3 bases are TGTGCCAGCAGCGACGAAAGGGGGTACACTGAAGCTTTCTTT.

This chain uses TRBV20-1 with TRBJ2-4; 8 bases are a match to TRBD2. The V gene's germline CDR1 is DFQATT and CDR2 SNEGSKA (reference sequence). The CDR3 sequence is 16 residues long. This CDR3 reads CSRYQPGLVRDNEQYF. CDR3 nucleotide sequence: TGCAGCCGATATCAACCGGGACTAGTAAGGGACAATGAGCAGTACTTC.

V is TRBV10-3 and J is TRBJ1-4; D is ambiguous. V lost 2 bases to trimming and J lost 3 bases, with 22 bases between them. Germline values: CDR1 ENHRY, CDR2 SYGVKD. This CDR3 comprises 19 residues. The CDR3 loop is CAISERSGDSPAPNEKLFF. The CDR3 nucleotides are TGTGCCATCAGTGAGAGAAGTGGGGATTCTCCAGCGCCTAATGAAAAACTGTTTTTT.

This clonotype was observed a handful of times. This chain links TRBV20-1 with TRBJ2-7; 7 positions match TRBD1. Unmatched junction bases numbered 9, after V lost 6 bases and J lost 1 base. CDR3 length equals 14 residues. Looked up from germline, CDR1 is DFQATT and CDR2 is SNEGSKA (reference sequence). As DNA, the CDR3 is TGCAGTGCCGGGTCGCGGACAGGTTCCTACGAGCAGTACTTC. As protein: CSAGSRTGSYEQYF.

The CDR3 sequence is CASSHREQFF. CDR3 bases: TGTGCCAGCAGCCATCGGGAGCAGTTCTTC. This chain uses TRBV7-9 with TRBJ2-1, with D uncertain. The V and J ends lost 5 bases and 10 bases respectively, with 6 bases between them. Germline values: CDR1 SEHNR, CDR2 FQNEAQ (reference sequence). The CDR3 consists of 10 residues.

This clonotype was counted between two and nine times. The chain has TRBV10-3 and TRBJ2-3, with D possibly TRBD2 on 6 matching bases. CDR1 and CDR2 from the germline V gene are ENHRY and SYGVKD. Trimming shortened V by 3 bases and J by 0 bases, and 10 bases separated the two germline ends. The CDR3 extends over 15 amino acids. CDR3 nucleotides: TGTGCCATCAGTGACCAGACTAGTAGCACAGATACGCAGTATTTT. This sequence encodes CAISDQTSSTDTQYF.

V gene TRBV2 combines with J gene TRBJ1-5; TRBD1 aligns across 7 bases. V lost 1 base, J lost 2 bases, and 8 bases stayed unmatched. The germline gives CDR1 SNHLY, CDR2 FYNNEI. The CDR3 loop spans 17 amino acids. This CDR3 reads CASSEGAAGGGNQPQHF. The CDR3 DNA reads TGTGCCAGCAGTGAAGGGGCGGCAGGGGGTGGCAATCAGCCCCAGCATTTT.

V usage is TRBV4-1 and J usage is TRBJ2-7; TRBD2 might be the D (5 bases). Germline V gene lookup returns CDR1 MGHRA and CDR2 YSYEKL. The CDR3 loop spans 14 amino acids. V lost 5 bases and J lost 7, with 18 bases in between. The CDR3 is CASSLGPIGDEQYF. DNA of the CDR3: TGCGCCAGCAGCTTAGGGCCCATCGGGGATGAGCAGTACTTC.

This clonotype was counted once. CDR3: CASSFSGAYSYNEQFF. CDR3 DNA: TGTGCCAGCAGCTTTAGCGGGGCGTACTCCTACAATGAGCAGTTCTTC. The rearrangement uses TRBV7-9 and TRBJ2-1; 8 nucleotides align to TRBD2. V lost 3 bases to trimming and J lost 0 bases; unmatched junction nucleotides: 4. The CDR3 is 16 amino acids. Germline lookup yields CDR1 SEHNR and CDR2 FQNEAQ (reference sequence).

V and J are TRBV5-1 and TRBJ1-4; D is undetermined. CDR1 is SGHRS and CDR2 is YFSETQ in the germline V gene. This CDR3 is built from 18 residues. V gave up 1 base and J gave up 0 bases, with 16 bases separating them. The chain's CDR3 is CASSLRGSGKPTNEKLFF. The CDR3 bases are TGCGCCAGCAGCTTGCGGGGATCGGGGAAGCCAACTAATGAAAAACTGTTTTTT. Drawing the rest from reference TRBV5-1 and TRBJ1-4, the complete variable domain is KAGVTQTPRYLIKTRGQQVTLSCSPISGHRSVSWYQQTPGQGLQFLFEYFSETQRNKGNFPGRFSGRQFSNSRSEMNVSTLELGDSALYLCASSLRGSGKPTNEKLFFGSGTQLSVL.

The chain recombines TRBV10-3 with TRBJ2-2; TRBD2 matches at 11 bases. The germline V gene has CDR1 ENHRY and CDR2 SYGVKD. V shed 0 bases and J 4 bases; nucleotides not matched to a gene: 1. The CDR3 covers 16 residues. CDR3 DNA: TGTGCCATCAGTGAGTCCCTAGCGGGGGGCACCGGGGAGCTGTTTTTT. It translates to CAISESLAGGTGELFF.

V and J are TRBV14 and TRBJ2-7; possible D gene TRBD2, 6 bases. The CDR3 has 16 amino acids. Germline assignment: CDR1 SGHDN and CDR2 FVKESK. The V gene lost 0 bases and the J gene lost 7 bases, with 19 bases spanning the gap. CDR3 nucleotide sequence: TGTGCCAGCAGCCAAGATTCTGGGGGGATAAACAATGAGCAGTACTTC. It specifies CASSQDSGGINNEQYF.